Presented here are 21 T cell receptor beta chains from one specimen sequenced in a study of cytomegalovirus exposure and HLA in healthy donors (TCRdb year 2017). Library preparation employed the immunoSEQ multiplex PCR assay. The multiplex PCR relied on a mix of 60 forward primers for TCR Vbeta segments and 13 reverse primers for TCR Jbeta segments. TCRdb mirrors the immuneACCESS table, restricted to in-frame sequences. Some clones are absent from its copies; in checked studies, under half trace to an unresolved V gene, and the reason for the others is unknown. This sample comprises roughly 120,000 clones, 70% to 80% of them detected only once. The ten largest clones take up 16% of the sample. The material sequenced was PBMCs. The receptors shown here come from a man aged 50 or older in good health and CMV-seropositive.

This rearrangement joins TRBV21-1 to TRBJ2-5; the table's D call of TRBD1 was not tested on the DNA. TRBV21-1 is marked as a pseudogene. The CDR3 consists of 20 residues. The CDR3 sequence is CASSKVSGWDRHTLQETQYF. The CDR3 DNA is TGTGCCAGCAGCAAAGTCTCGGGGTGGGACAGGCACACTTTACAAGAGACCCAGTACTTC.

The chain is built from TRBV11-3 and TRBJ2-1; 7 bases fit TRBD2. The CDR3 length is 14 residues. V shed 1 base, J shed 7 bases, and the junction held 4 bases outside the gene matches. Germline CDR1 and CDR2: SGHNT and YENEEA. The CDR3 sequence is CASSLAGGSNEQFF. The CDR3 DNA sequence: TGTGCCAGCAGCTTAGCGGGAGGTAGTAATGAGCAGTTCTTC.

The chain has TRBV4-2 and TRBJ1-1, with a tentative D call TRBD1 (6 bases). Germline CDR1 reads LGHNA; CDR2 reads YNFKEQ. The V gene lost 1 base and the J gene lost 4 bases, with 19 bases spanning the gap. The CDR3 is made up of 17 amino acids. CDR3 amino acids: CASSQVPPGGPGTEAFF. CDR3 sequence (DNA): TGTGCCAGCAGCCAAGTGCCCCCCGGGGGGCCTGGCACTGAAGCTTTCTTT.

This clone came up once. The chain has TRBV7-8 and TRBJ2-7, with a possible D match to TRBD1 (5 bases). This CDR3 comprises 17 residues. Trimming pared 5 bases from V and 4 bases from J, leaving 24 bases between. Germline assignment: CDR1 SGHVS and CDR2 FQNEAQ. The CDR3 nucleotides read TGTGCCAGCAGCCCCACCGCGCAGGGTTTGGTAAGGTACGAGCAGTACTTC. This codes for CASSPTAQGLVRYEQYF.

The chain recombines TRBV9 with TRBJ1-1; possible D gene TRBD1, 5 bases. The CDR3 contains 16 residues. CDR1 and CDR2 from the germline V gene are SGDLS and YYNGEE. V gave up 0 bases and J gave up 0 bases, with 12 bases separating them. DNA of the CDR3: TGTGCCAGCAGCGTAGATGGGGGACTCATGAACACTGAAGCTTTCTTT. This translates into CASSVDGGLMNTEAFF.

The chain employs TRBV4-2 and TRBJ2-1; 10 bases match TRBD2. J lost 0 bases, V lost 3 bases, and 8 bases had no gene match. This CDR3 is built from 18 residues. Germline V gene lookup returns CDR1 LGHNA and CDR2 YNFKEQ. CDR3 loop: CASSQTSGPLSSYNEQFF. In DNA form, the CDR3 reads TGTGCCAGCAGCCAGACTAGCGGGCCCCTCAGCTCCTACAATGAGCAGTTCTTC.

This clone was observed a few times. The chain employs TRBV19 and TRBJ2-1; 7 bases align to TRBD1. From germline, CDR1 is LNHDA and CDR2 SQIVND (reference sequence). The V segment lost 7 bases and the J segment 3 bases; nucleotides outside the gene matches: 9. The CDR3 runs 15 residues. The CDR3 is CASTAGQVRYNEQFF. The CDR3 bases are TGTGCCAGTACCGCCGGACAGGTACGCTACAATGAGCAGTTCTTC.

J is TRBJ1-2 and V is TRBV6-1; TRBD1 aligns across 10 bases. The junction had 7 bases not matched to a gene; V was cut back by 11 bases and J by 7 bases. The CDR3 is 12 residues long. CDR1 MNHNS and CDR2 SASEGT come from the germline V gene. The CDR3 sequence: CAGEDRGLGYTF. In DNA, the CDR3 is TGTGCCGGGGAAGACAGGGGGCTTGGCTACACCTTC.

The chain uses TRBV27 and TRBJ2-7; 9 positions agree with TRBD1. The ends lost 6 bases at V and 5 bases at J; junction bases unmatched: 8. The CDR3 is 14 amino acids. Germline assignment: CDR1 MNHEY and CDR2 SMNVEV (reference sequence). CDR3 region: CASSWGQGMNEQYF. In DNA form, the CDR3 reads TGTGCCAGCAGCTGGGGACAGGGCATGAACGAGCAGTACTTC.

The rearrangement links TRBV12-5 to TRBJ2-7, with D perhaps TRBD2 (5 bases). The CDR3 is 11 amino acids. Germline values: CDR1 LGHNT, CDR2 FRNRAP. The V and J ends lost 8 bases and 4 bases respectively, with 9 bases between them. The CDR3 is CASLANYEQYF. The CDR3 coding sequence is TGTGCTAGTTTAGCGAATTACGAGCAGTACTTC.

V is TRBV4-1 and J is TRBJ1-6; TRBD1 aligns across 9 bases. The V and J ends lost 4 bases and 8 bases, in that order; junction bases with no gene match: 3. Germline V CDR1 and CDR2: MGHRA, YSYEKL. The CDR3 extends over 14 amino acids. CDR3: CASSLGQGHSPLHF. CDR3 nucleotides: TGCGCCAGCAGCCTGGGACAGGGTCATTCACCCCTCCACTTT.

The table lists this clone with a few counts. Relative to the germline gene, one junction end is altered; a read error may explain this. The V call is TRBV7-9, the J call TRBJ2-5; possibly TRBD2 for D (5 bases). Germline CDR1 reads SEHNR; CDR2 reads FQNEAQ (reference sequence). The length of the CDR3 is 13 residues. The CDR3 coding sequence is TGTTCCAGCAGCTTGGGAGCCCAAGAGACCCAGTACTTC. Its protein product is CSSSLGAQETQYF.

The chain recombines TRBV7-2 with TRBJ1-1; no definite D call. Germline V gene data show CDR1 as SGHTA and CDR2 as FQGNSA. The CDR3 has 13 amino acids. The V end was cut by 6 bases, the J end by 3 bases, with 11 bases between. CDR3 residues: CASSSNSDTEAFF. CDR3 sequence (DNA): TGTGCCAGCAGTAGTAACAGTGACACTGAAGCTTTCTTT.

This chain links TRBV5-5 with TRBJ2-7; TRBD1 agrees at 9 bases. V lost 2 bases to trimming and J lost 3 bases; unmatched junction nucleotides: 6. This CDR3 comprises 15 residues. Germline CDR1 and CDR2: SGHKS and YYEKEE (reference sequence). The CDR3 here is CASSFRQGGRYEQYF. CDR3 sequence (DNA): TGTGCCAGCAGCTTCAGACAGGGGGGACGCTACGAGCAGTACTTC.

This chain links TRBV11-3 with TRBJ2-1, with 10 bases fitting TRBD2. Trimming at V came to 2 bases and at J to 5 bases, leaving 9 bases not matched to a gene. CDR3 length: 17 amino acids. Germline CDR1 SGHNT, CDR2 YENEEA. CDR3 protein: CASSLFLAGAYNNEQFF. Written as DNA, the CDR3 is TGTGCCAGCAGCTTATTCCTAGCGGGGGCTTACAACAATGAGCAGTTCTTC.

V usage is TRBV29-1 and J usage is TRBJ2-3; no clear D. The CDR3 sequence is 11 residues long. Trimming cost V 5 bases and J 3 bases, with 6 bases left between them. The germline V gene encodes CDR1 SQVTM and CDR2 ANQGSEA. This chain's CDR3 is CSVSRTDTQYF. CDR3 DNA: TGCAGCGTTTCTAGAACAGATACGCAGTATTTT.

A note on this clone: One end of the junction varies from germline; a read error may be responsible. The chain recombines TRBV7-7 with TRBJ2-2, with D tentatively TRBD2 (6 bases). There are 17 residues in the CDR3. CDR1 and CDR2 (germline): SSHAT, FNYEAQ (reference sequence). The CDR3 coding sequence is TGTGCTAGCAGCTTACTCATGGGCGGGACGAACACCGGGGAGCTGTTTTTT. Protein: CASSLLMGGTNTGELFF. Full variable domain (missing parts from reference TRBV7-7 and TRBJ2-2): GAGVSQSPRYKVTKRGQDVTLRCDPISSHATLYWYQQALGQGPEFLTYFNYEAQPDKSGLPSDRFSAERPEGSISTLTIQRTEQRDSAMYRCASSLLMGGTNTGELFFGEGSRLTVL.

J is TRBJ2-1 and V is TRBV5-6; the D gene is possibly TRBD1 (6 bases). Trimming took 4 bases from V and 0 from J, leaving 11 bases between them. The CDR3 extends over 15 amino acids. Germline loops: CDR1 SGHDT, CDR2 YYEEEE. The CDR3 region is CASSHRQASYNEQFF. CDR3 sequence (DNA): TGTGCCAGCAGCCATAGACAGGCCTCCTACAATGAGCAGTTCTTC.

The V gene is TRBV7-9, the J gene TRBJ2-1, with TRBD2 identical over 7 bases. Germline-derived CDR1 and CDR2 are SEHNR and FQNEAQ (reference sequence). J lost 15 bases, V lost 5 bases, and 13 bases had no gene match. The CDR3 has 13 residues. CDR3 in DNA: TGTGCCAGCAGCGCAATAGCCGGGACTACTCGGTTCTTC. Translated, it gives CASSAIAGTTRFF.

With respect to this clone: Likely a read error: the CDR3 ends without its conserved phenylalanine or tryptophan. This chain joins TRBV9 and TRBJ1-2, with D possibly matching TRBD1 (5 bases). Trimming shortened V by 1 base and J by 8 bases, and 12 bases separated the two germline ends. CDR3 length: 13 amino acids. The germline V gene encodes CDR1 SGDLS and CDR2 YYNGEE. In DNA form, the CDR3 reads TGTGCCAGCAGCGTAATCAGGGCGCGAGGCTACACCCTC. This gives the protein CASSVIRARGYTL.

The chain employs TRBV7-8 and TRBJ2-1; the D gene is possibly TRBD2 (6 bases). V lost 1 base and J lost 8, with 12 bases in between. Germline V gene sequence: CDR1 SGHVS, CDR2 FQNEAQ. The CDR3 consists of 14 residues. In DNA form, the CDR3 reads TGTGCCAGCAGCTTAGTGGGAGGAGCCCATGAGCAGTTCTTC. The encoded protein is CASSLVGGAHEQFF.